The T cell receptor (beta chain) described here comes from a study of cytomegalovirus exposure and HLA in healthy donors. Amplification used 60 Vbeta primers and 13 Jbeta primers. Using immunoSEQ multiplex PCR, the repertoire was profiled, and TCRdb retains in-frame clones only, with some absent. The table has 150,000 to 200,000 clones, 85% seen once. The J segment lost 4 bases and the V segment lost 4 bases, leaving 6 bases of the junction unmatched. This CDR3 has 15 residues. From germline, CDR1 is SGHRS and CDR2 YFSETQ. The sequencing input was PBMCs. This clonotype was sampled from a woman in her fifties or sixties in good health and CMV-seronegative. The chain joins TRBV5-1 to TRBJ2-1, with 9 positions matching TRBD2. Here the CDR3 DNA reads TGCGCCAGCAGCGAGACTAGCGGAAATTACAATGAGCAGTTCTTC. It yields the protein CASSETSGNYNEQFF. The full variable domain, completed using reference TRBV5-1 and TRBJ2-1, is KAGVTQTPRYLIKTRGQQVTLSCSPISGHRSVSWYQQTPGQGLQFLFEYFSETQRNKGNFPGRFSGRQFSNSRSEMNVSTLELGDSALYLCASSETSGNYNEQFFGPGTRLTVL.